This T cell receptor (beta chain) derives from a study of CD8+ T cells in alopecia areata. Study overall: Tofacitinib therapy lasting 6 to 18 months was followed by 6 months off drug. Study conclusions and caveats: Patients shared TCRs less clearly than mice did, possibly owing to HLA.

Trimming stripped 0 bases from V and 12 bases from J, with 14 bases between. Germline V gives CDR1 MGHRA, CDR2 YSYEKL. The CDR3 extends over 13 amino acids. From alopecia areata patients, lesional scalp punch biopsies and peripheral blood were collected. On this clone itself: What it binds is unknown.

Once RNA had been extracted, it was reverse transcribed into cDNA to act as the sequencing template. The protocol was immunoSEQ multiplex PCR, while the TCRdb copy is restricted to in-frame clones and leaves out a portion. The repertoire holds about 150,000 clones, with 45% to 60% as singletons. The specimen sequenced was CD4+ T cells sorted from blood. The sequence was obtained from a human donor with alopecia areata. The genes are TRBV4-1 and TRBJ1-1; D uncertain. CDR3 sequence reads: CASSQDRPGSTFF. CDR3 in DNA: TGCGCCAGCAGCCAAGACCGTCCGGGGTCGACTTTCTTT.